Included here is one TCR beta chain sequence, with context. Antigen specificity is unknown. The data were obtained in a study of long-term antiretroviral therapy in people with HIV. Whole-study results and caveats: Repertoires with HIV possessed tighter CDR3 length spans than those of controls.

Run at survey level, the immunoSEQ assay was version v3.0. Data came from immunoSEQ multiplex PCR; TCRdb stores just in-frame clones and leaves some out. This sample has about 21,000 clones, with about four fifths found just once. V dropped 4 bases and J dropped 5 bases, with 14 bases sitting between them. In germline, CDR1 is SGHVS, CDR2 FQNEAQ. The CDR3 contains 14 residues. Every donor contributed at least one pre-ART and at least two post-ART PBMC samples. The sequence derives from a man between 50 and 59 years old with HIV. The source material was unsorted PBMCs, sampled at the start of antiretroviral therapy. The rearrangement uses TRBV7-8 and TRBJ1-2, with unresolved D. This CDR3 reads CASSSLQDRYGYTF. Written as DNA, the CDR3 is TGTGCCAGCAGCTCCCTCCAGGACCGTTATGGCTACACCTTC.